The text below deals with one T cell receptor beta chain. The sample contains more than one DNA sequence encoding this CDR3. This sample was included in a study of cytomegalovirus exposure and HLA in healthy donors. The method was immunoSEQ multiplex PCR; TCRdb's version includes in-frame clones alone and lacks a portion of them. This sample has about 330,000 clones, with approximately 86% found just once. Trimming left V 1 base short and J 3 bases short, with 6 bases between. CDR1 and CDR2 (germline): MGHRA, YSYEKL. The CDR3 runs 13 residues. This chain links TRBV4-1 with TRBJ2-5; D unresolved. The clonotype comes from a woman aged 25 to 45 in good health and CMV-seropositive. Specimen: PBMCs. CDR3 region: CASSQVMKETQYF. CDR3 bases: TGCGCCAGCAGCCAAGTAATGAAAGAGACCCAGTACTTC.